This T cell receptor (beta chain) derives from a study of multiple sclerosis patients with progressive multifocal leukoencephalopathy. Study observations and caveats: Less diverse TRB repertoires were suggested in most PML patients.

Trimming stripped 1 base from V and 0 bases from J, with 19 bases between. Germline CDR1 LGHNT, CDR2 FRNRAP. This CDR3 has 18 amino acids. Documented time point: about six months of natalizumab therapy. Prior interferon beta treatment was universal, and the PML patients were all female. The data were produced by immunoSEQ multiplex PCR, yet TCRdb's version contains in-frame clones alone and is incomplete. The sample includes about 30,000 clones, around 92% of them seen just once. On this clone itself: Its antigen is still unknown.

The V gene is TRBV12-5, the J gene TRBJ2-7; D is tentatively TRBD1 or TRBD2 (5 bases each). The sample in question was PBMCs, obtained from a patient treated with natalizumab. This TCR came from a human donor with multiple sclerosis. CDR3 in DNA: TGTGCTAGTGGTTTGGGAGAGGGGTTAAAGCGGAGCTCCTACGAGCAGTACTTC. Translated, it gives CASGLGEGLKRSSYEQYF.